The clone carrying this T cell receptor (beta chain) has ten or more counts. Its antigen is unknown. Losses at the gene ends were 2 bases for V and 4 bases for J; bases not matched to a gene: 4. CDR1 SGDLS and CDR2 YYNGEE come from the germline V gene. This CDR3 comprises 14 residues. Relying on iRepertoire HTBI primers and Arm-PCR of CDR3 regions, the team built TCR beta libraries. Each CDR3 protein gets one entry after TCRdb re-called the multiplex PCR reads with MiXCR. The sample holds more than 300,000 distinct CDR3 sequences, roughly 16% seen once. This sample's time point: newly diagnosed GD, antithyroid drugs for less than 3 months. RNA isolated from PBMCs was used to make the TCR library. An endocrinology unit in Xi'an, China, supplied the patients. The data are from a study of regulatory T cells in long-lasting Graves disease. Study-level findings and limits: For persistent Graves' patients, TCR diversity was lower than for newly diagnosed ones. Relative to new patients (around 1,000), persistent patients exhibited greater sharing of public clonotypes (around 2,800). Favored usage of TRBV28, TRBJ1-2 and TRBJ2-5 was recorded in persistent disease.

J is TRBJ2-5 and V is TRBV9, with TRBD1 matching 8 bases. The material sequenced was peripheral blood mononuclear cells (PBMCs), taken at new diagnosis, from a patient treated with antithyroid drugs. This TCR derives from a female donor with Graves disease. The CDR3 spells CASSVDRGTETQYF. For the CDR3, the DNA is TGTGCCAGCAGCGTCGACAGGGGCACAGAGACCCAGTACTTC.